The rows below give T cell receptor beta chains drawn from one sample of a study of blood T cell repertoires in COVID-19. Generated by immunoSEQ multiplex PCR, the TCRdb table keeps only in-frame clones and is missing some. The sample includes 110,000 to 150,000 clones, approximately 83% of them seen just once. The sequenced sample consisted of peripheral blood. These receptor sequences come from a woman older than 75 with acute or convalescent COVID-19. CDR3s include the opening cysteine and the closing phenylalanine or tryptophan. The order of the fields is D gene, clone size, V gene, J gene, CDR3 length, CDR3 protein, CDR3 DNA. The D gene is left open where the match is weak. Clone size is given for some rows only: seen once, a few or many times, or a class if the clone is expanded.

TRBD1	.	TRBV18	TRBJ1-6	15	CASSPPGTGNSPLHF	TGTGCCAGCTCACCCCCCGGGACAGGGAACTCACCCCTCCACTTT
.	.	TRBV18	TRBJ1-5	15	CASSPPAGLGQPQHF	TGTGCCAGCTCACCACCCGCAGGACTAGGTCAGCCCCAGCATTTT
TRBD1	.	TRBV19	TRBJ2-7	15	CASSPWTGGSREQYF	TGTGCCAGTAGTCCTTGGACAGGGGGCTCGAGGGAGCAGTACTTC
TRBD1	.	TRBV6-2/TRBV6-3	TRBJ2-5	15	CASSYHITGAQGQYF	TGTGCCAGCAGTTACCACATTACAGGGGCCCAGGGCCAGTACTTC
TRBD1	once	TRBV18	TRBJ1-1	15	CASSPYGQGNTEAFF	TGTGCCAGCTCACCATATGGACAGGGTAACACTGAAGCTTTCTTT
.	.	TRBV29-1	TRBJ1-1	13	CSAGRGGNTEAFF	TGCAGCGCCGGCAGGGGAGGGAACACTGAAGCTTTCTTT
TRBD1	.	TRBV2	TRBJ1-4	16	CASSAVINRGNEKLFF	TGTGCCAGCAGTGCGGTCATTAACAGGGGCAATGAAAAACTGTTTTTT
TRBD1	.	TRBV11-2	TRBJ1-1	15	CASTLGDRVSSEAFF	TGTGCCAGCACCCTGGGGGACAGGGTGTCTTCTGAAGCTTTCTTT
.	.	TRBV18	TRBJ1-2	13	CASSPRTLHGYTF	TGTGCCAGCTCACCACGGACACTTCATGGCTACACCTTC
TRBD1	.	TRBV7-3	TRBJ1-2	20	CASSLTSKPGTGGRKDGYTF	TGTGCCAGCAGCTTAACTTCAAAACCCGGGACAGGGGGAAGGAAAGATGGCTACACCTTC
.	.	TRBV5-1	TRBJ2-7	13	CASSYPGVYEQYF	TGCGCCAGCAGCTACCCAGGGGTCTACGAGCAGTACTTC
TRBD1	.	TRBV3-1/TRBV3-2	TRBJ2-3	16	CASSQDTGTGEDTQYF	TGTGCCAGCAGCCAAGATACCGGGACAGGGGAAGATACGCAGTATTTT